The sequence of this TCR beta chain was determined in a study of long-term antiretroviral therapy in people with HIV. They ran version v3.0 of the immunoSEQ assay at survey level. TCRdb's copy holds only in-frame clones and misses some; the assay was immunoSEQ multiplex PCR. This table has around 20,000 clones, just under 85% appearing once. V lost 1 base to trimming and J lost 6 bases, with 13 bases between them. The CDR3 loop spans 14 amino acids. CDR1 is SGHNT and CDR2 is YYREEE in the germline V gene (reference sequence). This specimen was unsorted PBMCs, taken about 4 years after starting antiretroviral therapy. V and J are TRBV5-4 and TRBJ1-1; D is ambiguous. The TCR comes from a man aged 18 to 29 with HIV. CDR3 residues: CASSLKKVGAEAFF. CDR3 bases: TGTGCCAGCAGCTTGAAAAAGGTGGGCGCTGAAGCTTTCTTT.